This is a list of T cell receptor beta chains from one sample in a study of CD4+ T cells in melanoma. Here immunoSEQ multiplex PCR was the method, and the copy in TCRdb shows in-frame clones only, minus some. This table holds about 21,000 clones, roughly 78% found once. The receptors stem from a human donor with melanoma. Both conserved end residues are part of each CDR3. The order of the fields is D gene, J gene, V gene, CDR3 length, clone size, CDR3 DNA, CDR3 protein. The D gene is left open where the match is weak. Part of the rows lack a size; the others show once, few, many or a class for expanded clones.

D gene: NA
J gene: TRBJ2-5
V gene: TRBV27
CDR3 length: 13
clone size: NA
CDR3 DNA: TGTGCCAGCAGTCTCACTATCCCGGGGACCCAGTACTTC
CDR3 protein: CASSLTIPGTQYF

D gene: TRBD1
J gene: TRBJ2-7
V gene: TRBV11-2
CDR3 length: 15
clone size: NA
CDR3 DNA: TGTGCCAGCAGGCCTAGCCGGGACAGACCCTACGAGCAGTACTTC
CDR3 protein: CASRPSRDRPYEQYF

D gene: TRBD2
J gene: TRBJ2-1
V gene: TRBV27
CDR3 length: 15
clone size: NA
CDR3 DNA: TGTGCCACCCAGTTGGGCGGGAGCTCCTACAATGAGCAGTTCTTC
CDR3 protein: CATQLGGSSYNEQFF

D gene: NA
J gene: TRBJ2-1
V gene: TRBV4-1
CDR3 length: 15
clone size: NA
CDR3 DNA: TGCGCCAGCAGCCAAGAATATCACAGGGAAAGTGAGCAGTTCTTC
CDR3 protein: CASSQEYHRESEQFF

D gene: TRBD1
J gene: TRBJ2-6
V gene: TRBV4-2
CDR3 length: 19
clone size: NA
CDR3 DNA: TGTGCCAGCAGCCAATCACGACCAGGGGGCTCCTCTGGGGCCAACGTCCTGACTTTC
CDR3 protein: CASSQSRPGGSSGANVLTF

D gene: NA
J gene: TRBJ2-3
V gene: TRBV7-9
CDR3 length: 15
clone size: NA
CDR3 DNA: TGTGCCAGCAGCTTAGGCTATTTACTGACAGATACGCAGTATTTT
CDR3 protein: CASSLGYLLTDTQYF

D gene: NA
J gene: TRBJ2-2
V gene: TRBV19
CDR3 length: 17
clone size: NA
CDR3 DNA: TGTGCCAGTAGTATAATCCGGGACGCATCGAACACCGGGGAGCTGTTTTTT
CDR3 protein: CASSIIRDASNTGELFF

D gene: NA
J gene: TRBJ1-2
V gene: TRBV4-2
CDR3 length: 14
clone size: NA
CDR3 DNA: TGTGCCAGCAGCCAAGGGCAGTCTAACTATGGCTACACCTTC
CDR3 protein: CASSQGQSNYGYTF

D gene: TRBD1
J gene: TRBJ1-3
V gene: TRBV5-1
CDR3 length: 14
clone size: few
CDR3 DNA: TGCGCCAGCAGCGCCGGGACAGGGGGAAACACCATATATTTT
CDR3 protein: CASSAGTGGNTIYF

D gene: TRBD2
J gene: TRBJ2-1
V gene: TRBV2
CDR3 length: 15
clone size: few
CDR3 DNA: TGTGCCAGCACCCCTGGGAGCGGGGGCCAAGCAAAGCAGTTCTTC
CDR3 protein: CASTPGSGGQAKQFF

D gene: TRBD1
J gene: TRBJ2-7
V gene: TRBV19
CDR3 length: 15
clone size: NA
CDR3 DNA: TGTGCCAGTAGTATAGGACCGGGACAGTCTGTCGAGCAGTACTTC
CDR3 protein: CASSIGPGQSVEQYF

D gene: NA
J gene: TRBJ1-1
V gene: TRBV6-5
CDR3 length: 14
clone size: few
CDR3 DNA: TGTGCCAGCAGTTACGCAGGGGCGAACACTGAAGCTTTCTTT
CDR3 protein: CASSYAGANTEAFF

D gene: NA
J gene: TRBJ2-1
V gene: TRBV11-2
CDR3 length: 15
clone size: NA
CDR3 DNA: TGTGCCAGCAGCCTAGGGGTCGGTGGTTACAATGAGCAGTTCTTC
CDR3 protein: CASSLGVGGYNEQFF

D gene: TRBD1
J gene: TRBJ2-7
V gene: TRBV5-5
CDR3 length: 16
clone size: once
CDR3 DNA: TGTGCCAGCAGCGCCACGGCCGGGACAGGTGCATACGAGCAGTACTTC
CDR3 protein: CASSATAGTGAYEQYF

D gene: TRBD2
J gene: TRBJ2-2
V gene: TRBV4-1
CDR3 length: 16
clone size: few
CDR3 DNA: TGCGCCAGCAGCCAAGTACTAGCGAAGAACACCGGGGAGCTGTTTTTT
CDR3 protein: CASSQVLAKNTGELFF

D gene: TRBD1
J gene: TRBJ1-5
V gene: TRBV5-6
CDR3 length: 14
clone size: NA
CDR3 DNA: TGTGCCAGCAGCTTGGGCAGGGGGCGTAGGCCCCAGCATTTT
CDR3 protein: CASSLGRGRRPQHF

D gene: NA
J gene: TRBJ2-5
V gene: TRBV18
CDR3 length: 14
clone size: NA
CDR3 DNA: TGTGCCAGCTCACTTAGTAGCGGTCAAGAGACCCAGTACTTC
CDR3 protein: CASSLSSGQETQYF

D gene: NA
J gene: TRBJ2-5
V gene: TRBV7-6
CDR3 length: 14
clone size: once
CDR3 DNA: TGTGCCAGCAGCTTCATAGAGGGGCAAGAGACCCAGTACTTC
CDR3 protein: CASSFIEGQETQYF

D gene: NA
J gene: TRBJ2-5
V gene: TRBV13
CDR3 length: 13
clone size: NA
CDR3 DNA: TGTGCCAGCAACCGACAGCTCCAAGAGACCCAGTACTTC
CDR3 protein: CASNRQLQETQYF

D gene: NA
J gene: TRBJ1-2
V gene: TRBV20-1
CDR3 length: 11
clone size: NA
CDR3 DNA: TGCAGCGCAGGCGTGTTTTCGGGCTACACCTTC
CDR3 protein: CSAGVFSGYTF

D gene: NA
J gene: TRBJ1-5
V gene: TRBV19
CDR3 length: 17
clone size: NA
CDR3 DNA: TGTGCCAGTAGTATTCCTGGGGCAGGGAATAGCAATCAGCCCCAGCATTTT
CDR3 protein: CASSIPGAGNSNQPQHF

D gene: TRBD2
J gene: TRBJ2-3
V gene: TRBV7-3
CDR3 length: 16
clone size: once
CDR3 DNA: TGTGCCAGCAGCCTCTATGGGGGGACTACCCCAGATACGCAGTATTTT
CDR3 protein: CASSLYGGTTPDTQYF

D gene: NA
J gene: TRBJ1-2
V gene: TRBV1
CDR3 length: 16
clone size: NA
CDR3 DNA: TGCACCAGCAGCTTTTTCAGTGTGCGAAAGACCTATGGCTACACCTTC
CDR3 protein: CTSSFFSVRKTYGYTF

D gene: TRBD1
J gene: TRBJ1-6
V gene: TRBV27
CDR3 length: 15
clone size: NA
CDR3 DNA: TGTGCCAGCACCCTCGGAGACAGGGGAAATTCACCCCTCCACTTT
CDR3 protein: CASTLGDRGNSPLHF

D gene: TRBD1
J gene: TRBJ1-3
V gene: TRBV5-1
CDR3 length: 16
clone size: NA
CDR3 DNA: TGCGCCAGCAGCGGAGGCCCAGGGGGTTCTGGAAACACCATATATTTT
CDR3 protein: CASSGGPGGSGNTIYF

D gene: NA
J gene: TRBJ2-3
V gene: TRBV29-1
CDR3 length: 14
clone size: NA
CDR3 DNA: TGCAGCGTCCAATCCAGGCAGGGCACAGATACGCAGTATTTT
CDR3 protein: CSVQSRQGTDTQYF

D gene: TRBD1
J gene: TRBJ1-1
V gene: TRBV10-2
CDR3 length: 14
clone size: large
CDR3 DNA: TGCGCCAGCAGTGATGGACAGGGAAACACTGAAGCTTTCTTT
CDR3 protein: CASSDGQGNTEAFF

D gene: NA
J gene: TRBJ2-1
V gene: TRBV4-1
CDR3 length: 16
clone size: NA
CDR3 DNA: TGCGCCAGCAGCCGGGGGCAAGGACAGATGAACAATGAGCAGTTCTTC
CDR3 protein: CASSRGQGQMNNEQFF

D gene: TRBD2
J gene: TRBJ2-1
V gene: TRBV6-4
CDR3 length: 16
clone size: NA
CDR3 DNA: TGTGCCAGCAGTGAGTTAAGGACTAGTACGCTCAATGAGCAGTTCTTC
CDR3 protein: CASSELRTSTLNEQFF

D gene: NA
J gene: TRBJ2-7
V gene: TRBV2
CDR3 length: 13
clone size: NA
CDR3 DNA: TGTGCCAGCAGTGAGGGGGGAGAATACGAGCAGTACTTC
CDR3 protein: CASSEGGEYEQYF

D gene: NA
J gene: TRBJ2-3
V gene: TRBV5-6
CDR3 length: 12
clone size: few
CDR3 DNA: TGTGCCAGCAGCTTGGCCCGGGGTACGCAGTATTTT
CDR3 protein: CASSLARGTQYF

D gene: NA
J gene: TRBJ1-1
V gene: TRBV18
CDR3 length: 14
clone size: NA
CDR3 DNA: TGTGCCAGCTCAGTTCTCGGAGTGAACACTGAAGCTTTCTTT
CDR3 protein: CASSVLGVNTEAFF

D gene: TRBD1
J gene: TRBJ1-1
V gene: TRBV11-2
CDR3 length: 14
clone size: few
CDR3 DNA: TGTGCCAGCGGCGCCGGGACAGGGAACACTGAAGCTTTCTTT
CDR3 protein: CASGAGTGNTEAFF

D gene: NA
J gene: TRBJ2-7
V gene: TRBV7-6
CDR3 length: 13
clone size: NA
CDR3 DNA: TGTGCCAGCAGCTTCGGGATCAGGGACGAGCAGTACTTC
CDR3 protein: CASSFGIRDEQYF

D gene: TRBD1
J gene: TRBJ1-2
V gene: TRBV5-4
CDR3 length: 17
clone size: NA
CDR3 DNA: TGTGCCAGCAGCTCCCGCTCACAGACAGGGGGTATCGGTGGCTACACCTTC
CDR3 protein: CASSSRSQTGGIGGYTF

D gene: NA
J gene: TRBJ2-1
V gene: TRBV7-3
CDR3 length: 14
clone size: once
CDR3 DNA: TGTGCCAGCAGCTCGTCCGGGCCGCGCGGTGAGCAGTTCTTC
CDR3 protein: CASSSSGPRGEQFF

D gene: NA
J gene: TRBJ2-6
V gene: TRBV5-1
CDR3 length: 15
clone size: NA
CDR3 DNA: TGCGCCAGCAGCTTGGTGGGCAATGGGGCCAACGTCCTGACTTTC
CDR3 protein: CASSLVGNGANVLTF

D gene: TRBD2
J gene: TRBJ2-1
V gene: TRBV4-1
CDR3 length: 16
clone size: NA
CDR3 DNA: TGCGCCAGCAGCCAAGCCCGCCTAGCGGGGGGCAATGAGCAGTTCTTC
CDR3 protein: CASSQARLAGGNEQFF

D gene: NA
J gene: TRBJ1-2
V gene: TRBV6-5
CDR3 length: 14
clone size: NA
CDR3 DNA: TGTGCCAGCAGTGAAGGCGGGACAACTTATGGCTACACCTTC
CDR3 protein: CASSEGGTTYGYTF

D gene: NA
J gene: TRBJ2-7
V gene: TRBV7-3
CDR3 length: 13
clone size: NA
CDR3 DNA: TGTGCCAGCAGCTTAAAAGAGGGGTACGAGCAGTACTTC
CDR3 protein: CASSLKEGYEQYF

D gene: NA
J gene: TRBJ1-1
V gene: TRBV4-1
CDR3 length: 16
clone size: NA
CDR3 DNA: TGCGCCAGCAGCCAAGACCCCCTGGGGGCGCGCACTGAAGCTTTCTTT
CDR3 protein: CASSQDPLGARTEAFF

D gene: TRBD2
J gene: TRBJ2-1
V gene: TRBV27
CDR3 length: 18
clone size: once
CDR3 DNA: TGTGCCAGCAGCCGGAAGGGGTCTAGCGGGGGATTTCACAATGAGCAGTTCTTC
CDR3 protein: CASSRKGSSGGFHNEQFF

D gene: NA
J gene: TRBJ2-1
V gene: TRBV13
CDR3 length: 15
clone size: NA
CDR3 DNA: TGTGCCAGCAGCCCGTTGGGGGGCTCCTACAATGAGCAGTTCTTC
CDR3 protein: CASSPLGGSYNEQFF

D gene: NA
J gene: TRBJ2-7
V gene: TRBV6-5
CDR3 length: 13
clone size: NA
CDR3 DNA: TGTGCCAGCGAACAATTAGGGACGAGGGTGGCCCACTTC
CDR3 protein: CASEQLGTRVAHF

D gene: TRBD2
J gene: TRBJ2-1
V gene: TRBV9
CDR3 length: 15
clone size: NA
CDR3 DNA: TGTGCCAGCAGCCTAGCGGGGGGGCCCCGCAATGAGCAGTTCTTC
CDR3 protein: CASSLAGGPRNEQFF

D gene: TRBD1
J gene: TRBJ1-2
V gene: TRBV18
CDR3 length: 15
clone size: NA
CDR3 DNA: TGTGCCAGCTCATCCGGGACAGGGAACCTCTATGGCTACACCTTC
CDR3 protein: CASSSGTGNLYGYTF